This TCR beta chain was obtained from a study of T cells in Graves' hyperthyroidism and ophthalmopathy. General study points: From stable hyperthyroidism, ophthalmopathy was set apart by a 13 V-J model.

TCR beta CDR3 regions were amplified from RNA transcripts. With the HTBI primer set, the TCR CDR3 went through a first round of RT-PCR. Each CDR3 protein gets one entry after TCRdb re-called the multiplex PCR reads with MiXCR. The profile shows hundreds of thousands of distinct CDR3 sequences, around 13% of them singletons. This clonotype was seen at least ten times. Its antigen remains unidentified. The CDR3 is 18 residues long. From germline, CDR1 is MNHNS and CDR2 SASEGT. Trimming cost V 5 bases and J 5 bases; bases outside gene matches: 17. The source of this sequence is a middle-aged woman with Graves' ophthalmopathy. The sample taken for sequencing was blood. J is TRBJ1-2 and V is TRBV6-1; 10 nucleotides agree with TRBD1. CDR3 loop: CASSSRRDPGQGNYGYTF. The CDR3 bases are TGTGCCAGCAGTTCTCGGAGAGACCCGGGACAGGGGAATTATGGCTACACCTTC.